Shown below are 20 T cell receptor beta chains from a single sample sequenced in a study of cytomegalovirus exposure and HLA in healthy donors. With 60 Vbeta and 13 Jbeta primers, the PCR was carried out. Assay: immunoSEQ multiplex PCR; the TCRdb copy retains only in-frame clones and omits some. Of some 170,000 clones listed, under 85% are singletons. The material sequenced was PBMCs. The receptors come from a human donor in good health.

The chain recombines TRBV5-1 with TRBJ1-2, with D uncertain. The V end lost 1 base, the J end lost 9 bases, and 13 bases lay between the germline ends. This CDR3 spans 13 amino acids. CDR1 is SGHRS and CDR2 is YFSETQ in the germline V gene. The DNA of the CDR3 is TGCGCCAGCAGCTTGACCTTCGGGAGGAGCTACACCTTC. Its protein product is CASSLTFGRSYTF.

The gene calls are TRBV5-1 and TRBJ1-1, with 8 bases identical to TRBD1. The CDR3 runs to 16 residues. V shed 0 bases and J 6 bases; nucleotides not matched to a gene: 10. CDR1 and CDR2 (germline): SGHRS, YFSETQ. The CDR3 bases are TGCGCCAGCAGCTTGGGGAGAAGAGGACAGGGCTCTGAAGCTTTCTTT. Encoded protein: CASSLGRRGQGSEAFF.

The CDR3 bases are TGTGCCCCTAGCCGAGGCAGGGGAGTTAAATCGCCGGGCGGGGAGCTGTTTTTT. Translated, it gives CAPSRGRGVKSPGGELFF. The chain has TRBV10-3 and TRBJ2-2; maybe TRBD1 (6 bases). V lost 11 bases and J lost 7, with 32 bases in between. The CDR3 consists of 18 residues. The germline V gene encodes CDR1 ENHRY and CDR2 SYGVKD.

The V and J genes are TRBV2 and TRBJ1-2; TRBD1 agrees at 8 bases. The CDR3 loop spans 12 amino acids. V lost 6 bases to trimming and J lost 6 bases; unmatched junction nucleotides: 3. CDR1 is SNHLY and CDR2 is FYNNEI in the germline V gene. The CDR3 DNA sequence: TGTGCCAGCAGGCCGGACAGGGATGGCTACACCTTC. This translates into CASRPDRDGYTF.

About this clone: This CDR3 is also generated by other DNA sequences in the sample. V and J are TRBV6-6 and TRBJ2-7; the D gene is possibly TRBD2 (5 bases). In germline, CDR1 is MNHNY, CDR2 SVGAGI (reference sequence). The CDR3 is 14 residues long. The V end lost 2 bases, the J end lost 2 bases, and 10 bases lay between the germline ends. The CDR3 here is CASSYSEGTYEQYF. The DNA of the CDR3 is TGTGCCAGCAGTTACAGCGAGGGAACCTACGAGCAGTACTTC.

This clone came up once. V and J are TRBV13 and TRBJ2-3; D perhaps matches TRBD2 (5 bases). Germline V gene data show CDR1 as PRHDT and CDR2 as FYEKMQ (reference sequence). The CDR3 length is 16 residues. V lost 0 bases to trimming and J lost 2 bases, with 12 bases between them. The CDR3 sequence: CASSLGSGYSTDTQYF. DNA for the CDR3: TGTGCCAGCAGCTTAGGTTCGGGGTATTCCACAGATACGCAGTATTTT.

This CDR3 is CASSYGQGLNTEAFF. Here the CDR3 DNA reads TGTGCCAGCAGTTACGGACAGGGGCTGAACACTGAAGCTTTCTTT. The chain has TRBV7-2 and TRBJ1-1; TRBD1 agrees at 9 bases. The CDR3 has 15 residues. Trimming at V came to 6 bases and at J to 0 bases, leaving 5 bases not matched to a gene. Per germline, CDR1 SGHTA and CDR2 FQGNSA.

This chain links TRBV27 with TRBJ2-3; 12 nucleotides line up with TRBD2. V was clipped by 3 bases and J by 7 bases; unmatched bases: 5. The CDR3 is 15 residues long. From germline, CDR1 is MNHEY and CDR2 SMNVEV (reference sequence). This CDR3 reads CASSFRTSGTNTQYF. CDR3 nucleotides: TGTGCCAGCAGTTTCCGGACTAGCGGGACTAATACGCAGTATTTT.

This CDR3 reads CASSLAAIAGEHGYTF. For the CDR3, the DNA is TGTGCCAGCAGCTTAGCTGCGATCGCGGGGGAGCATGGCTACACCTTC. The genes are TRBV7-9 and TRBJ1-2; TRBD1 is a possible D gene (5 bases). Germline CDR1 reads SEHNR; CDR2 reads FQNEAQ (reference sequence). The CDR3 has 16 residues. Trimming took 0 bases from V and 6 from J, leaving 17 bases between them.

The chain couples TRBV4-3 to TRBJ2-3; no reliable D call. V lost 0 bases, J lost 10 bases, and 17 bases lay in between. The germline V gene has CDR1 LGHNA and CDR2 YSLEER. The CDR3 sequence is 15 residues long. The CDR3 sequence is CASSQERSTPQAQYF. CDR3 DNA sequence: TGCGCCAGCAGCCAAGAACGATCTACTCCCCAGGCGCAGTATTTT.

The J gene is TRBJ2-6, the V gene TRBV2; perhaps TRBD1 as D (6 bases). The CDR3 is 16 residues long. Germline V gives CDR1 SNHLY, CDR2 FYNNEI. Trimming took 11 bases from V and 2 from J, leaving 19 bases between them. The CDR3 region is CARQLRGLTGANVLTF. CDR3 DNA: TGTGCCCGACAACTCAGGGGTCTTACTGGGGCCAACGTCCTGACTTTC.

J is TRBJ1-1 and V is TRBV6-6; D remains ambiguous. Germline CDR1 is MNHNY and CDR2 is SVGAGI (reference sequence). V was shortened by 6 bases and J by 3 bases, with 20 bases between the two germline ends. This CDR3 contains 16 residues. In nucleotides, the CDR3 is TGTGCCAGCAGCGATACGGGATCCCCGAGGGACACTGAAGCTTTCTTT. Encoded protein: CASSDTGSPRDTEAFF.

The V and J genes are TRBV6-6 and TRBJ1-1, with D maybe TRBD1 (5 bases). Germline CDR1 reads MNHNY; CDR2 reads SVGAGI (reference sequence). Trimming took 5 bases from V and 5 from J, leaving 12 bases between them. The CDR3 consists of 13 residues. The CDR3 sequence: CASSTTGGTEAFF. CDR3 nucleotide sequence: TGTGCCAGCAGTACCACCGGGGGAACTGAAGCTTTCTTT.

V and J are TRBV5-3 and TRBJ2-2; TRBD1 matches at 9 bases. TRBV5-3 is sorted into the ORF group, with uncertain function. The V and J ends lost 6 bases and 4 bases, in that order; junction bases with no gene match: 13. CDR3 length: 17 residues. Here the CDR3 DNA reads TGTGCCAGAAAGAGACAGGGGGAGAAGTCTGGCACCGGGGAGCTGTTTTTT. Its protein product is CARKRQGEKSGTGELFF.

The chain joins TRBV2 to TRBJ2-1, with D perhaps TRBD1 (6 bases). Trimming shortened V by 0 bases and J by 7 bases, and 10 bases separated the two germline ends. CDR1 is SNHLY, CDR2 FYNNEI, per germline. This CDR3 is built from 14 residues. CDR3 residues: CASSEAGASNEQFF. The CDR3 nucleotides are TGTGCCAGCAGTGAAGCGGGGGCCTCTAATGAGCAGTTCTTC.

The chain links TRBV7-9 to TRBJ2-3; TRBD2 aligns across 9 bases. Trimming cost V 6 bases and J 2 bases; bases outside gene matches: 6. CDR1 is SEHNR and CDR2 is FQNEAQ in the germline V gene (reference sequence). The CDR3 covers 15 residues. Written as DNA, the CDR3 is TGTGCCAGCAGTGGTAGCGGGGGCCTCACAGATACGCAGTATTTT. Its protein product is CASSGSGGLTDTQYF. Drawing the rest from reference TRBV7-9 and TRBJ2-3, the complete variable domain is DTGVSQNPRHKITKRGQNVTFRCDPISEHNRLYWYRQTLGQGPEFLTYFQNEAQLEKSRLLSDRFSAERPKGSFSTLEIQRTEQGDSAMYLCASSGSGGLTDTQYFGPGTRLTVL.

V gene TRBV6-6 combines with J gene TRBJ2-2; D uncertain. This CDR3 contains 15 residues. Trimming pared 2 bases from V and 6 bases from J, leaving 13 bases between. Germline CDR1 is MNHNY and CDR2 is SVGAGI (reference sequence). CDR3 nucleotides: TGTGCCAGCAGTTACGTCTCTAGTATGGCCGGGGAGCTGTTTTTT. Its translation: CASSYVSSMAGELFF.

The rearrangement joins TRBV18 to TRBJ1-1; TRBD1 matches 11 bases. Germline CDR1 is KGHSH and CDR2 is LQKENI. The CDR3 totals 15 residues. Trimming cost V 3 bases and J 3 bases; bases outside gene matches: 3. The CDR3: CASSPGQGVYTEAFF. DNA of the CDR3: TGTGCCAGCTCACCGGGACAGGGGGTGTACACTGAAGCTTTCTTT.

This chain connects TRBV5-4 to TRBJ2-3, with TRBD1 matching 8 bases. CDR3 length equals 16 residues. Germline V gene data show CDR1 as SGHNT and CDR2 as YYREEE (reference sequence). The V gene end was trimmed by 3 bases and the J gene end by 5 bases; junction bases not matched to a gene: 11. DNA of the CDR3: TGTGCCAGCAGCTCTGGGGACCAGGGGGCGGGAGATACGCAGTATTTT. Its translation is CASSSGDQGAGDTQYF.

The chain couples TRBV5-3 to TRBJ1-5; D is perhaps TRBD1 (6 bases). TRBV5-3 carries the ORF label, with uncertain function. The CDR3 has 14 amino acids. Trimming left V 7 bases short and J 7 bases short, with 18 bases between. CDR3 bases: TGTGCCAGAGGAGAAACTGCAGGGGAGCAGCCCCAGCATTTT. It is translated as CARGETAGEQPQHF.